This T cell receptor (beta chain) was identified during a study of CD8 T cells in Susac syndrome. There are 13 residues in the CDR3. Trimming pared 6 bases from V and 4 bases from J, leaving 13 bases between. With random hexamers, reverse transcription was performed on about 0.5 to 1 ug of RNA. TCRdb analysed the immunoSEQ multiplex PCR reads with MiXCR anew, one entry per CDR3 protein. This table has 200,000 or so distinct CDR3 sequences, about 95% appearing once. The clonotype comes from a human donor with multiple sclerosis. Material: CD4+ T cells from PBMCs. This chain links TRBV12-3 or TRBV12-4 with TRBJ2-7, with D possibly being TRBD1 (5 bases). This CDR3 reads CASSRQLGYEQYF. The CDR3 region has the DNA TGTGCCAGCAGCCGACAGCTCGGGTACGAGCAGTACTTC.